The 5 T cell receptor beta chains below were found in one sample sequenced in a study of blood T cell repertoires in COVID-19. TCRdb keeps only in-frame clones here, not all; method: immunoSEQ multiplex PCR. The sample contains some 110,000 clones, roughly 85% of which appear only once. The sequenced sample consisted of peripheral blood. The receptors shown here come from an elderly woman with COVID-19, enrolled during active disease.

The chain employs TRBV7-2 and TRBJ2-2, with 8 bases identical to TRBD2. This CDR3 spans 13 amino acids. Germline assignment: CDR1 SGHTA and CDR2 FQGNSA. V shed 1 base, J shed 9 bases, and the junction held 1 base outside the gene matches. The CDR3 nucleotides read TGTGCCAGCAGCTTAGGCGGGGGGAGGGAGCTGTTTTTT. Translated, it gives CASSLGGGRELFF.

The genes are TRBV12-3 or TRBV12-4 and TRBJ2-5, with D unclear. Trimming removed 4 bases at V and 9 bases at J, with 12 bases between. This CDR3 has 12 residues. In DNA form, the CDR3 reads TGTGCCAGCAGTTCTTTGACGGGTCCCCAGTACTTC. Its translation: CASSSLTGPQYF.

The chain couples TRBV12-3 or TRBV12-4 to TRBJ1-4, with 7 bases that match TRBD1. CDR3 length equals 13 residues. V shed 3 bases and J 8 bases; nucleotides not matched to a gene: 3. The CDR3 loop reads CASSLTGREKLFF. The CDR3 nucleotides read TGTGCCAGCAGTTTGACAGGGCGGGAAAAACTGTTTTTT.

The chain uses TRBV11-2 and TRBJ2-7, with D uncertain. V was shortened by 5 bases and J by 2 bases, with 4 bases between the two germline ends. The CDR3 loop spans 11 amino acids. The germline CDR1 and CDR2 sequences are SGHAT and FQNNGV. CDR3 bases: TGTGCCAGCAGCGCGACCTACGAGCAGTACTTC. Translation: CASSATYEQYF.

This rearrangement joins TRBV27 to TRBJ2-5; 8 positions agree with TRBD1. Germline lookup yields CDR1 MNHEY and CDR2 SMNVEV (reference sequence). The CDR3 consists of 15 residues. V was pared by 7 bases and J by 2 bases, with 9 bases of the junction left unmatched. The CDR3 reads CASKFQGASQETQYF. Written as DNA, the CDR3 is TGTGCCAGCAAATTCCAGGGGGCTTCGCAAGAGACCCAGTACTTC.